One and the same sample provided the 29 T cell receptor beta chains below, sequenced in a study of OX40 agonist ivuxolimab in advanced cancers. This table comes from immunoSEQ multiplex PCR, and its TCRdb copy is limited to in-frame clones, with some not included. The sample shows fewer than 45,000 clones, around 84% of them seen only once. The source was CD4+ or CD8+ T cells sorted from blood, collected in a trial of the OX40 agonist ivuxolimab. All receptors come from an adult with an advanced solid tumor such as melanoma, head and neck, liver or kidney cancer.

The rearrangement uses TRBV2 and TRBJ2-7, with TRBD2 identical over 7 bases. Per germline, CDR1 SNHLY and CDR2 FYNNEI. The V and J ends lost 8 bases and 0 bases, in that order; junction bases with no gene match: 7. This CDR3 contains 14 residues. The chain's CDR3 is CASQTSTSSYEQYF. The CDR3 region has the DNA TGTGCCAGCCAGACTAGCACGAGCTCCTACGAGCAGTACTTC.

V and J are TRBV6-1 and TRBJ2-2, with a possible D match to TRBD1 (6 bases). The CDR3 runs 16 residues. Germline assignment: CDR1 MNHNS and CDR2 SASEGT. Trimming removed 1 base from V and 4 bases from J, with 13 bases in between. This chain's CDR3 is CASSEVDRLITGELFF. The CDR3 DNA reads as TGTGCCAGCAGTGAAGTGGACAGACTAATCACCGGGGAGCTGTTTTTT.

The V and J genes are TRBV18 and TRBJ1-1; possible D gene TRBD1, 5 bases. Germline V lookup: CDR1 KGHSH, CDR2 LQKENI. Trimming stripped 3 bases from V and 4 bases from J, with 12 bases between. The CDR3 length is 14 residues. DNA of the CDR3: TGTGCCAGCTCACCCACAGGATCAGGCACTGAAGCTTTCTTT. The encoded protein is CASSPTGSGTEAFF.

The chain joins TRBV7-2 to TRBJ1-1, with a tentative D call TRBD1 (6 bases). Germline V gives CDR1 SGHTA, CDR2 FQGNSA. V was clipped by 6 bases and J by 1 base, with 15 bases between them. The CDR3 consists of 15 residues. The CDR3 loop reads CASRRQANSNTEAFF. The CDR3, as DNA: TGTGCCAGCAGGAGACAGGCGAACTCGAACACTGAAGCTTTCTTT. Complete variable domain (other parts from reference TRBV7-2 and TRBJ1-1): GAGVSQSPSNKVTEKGKDVELRCDPISGHTALYWYRQSLGQGLEFLIYFQGNSAPDKSGLPSDRFSAERTGGSVSTLTIQRTQQEDSAVYLCASRRQANSNTEAFFGQGTRLTVV.

J is TRBJ2-3 and V is TRBV5-6; D call uncertain. Germline CDR1 reads SGHDT; CDR2 reads YYEEEE. Trimming shortened V by 2 bases and J by 0 bases, and 7 bases separated the two germline ends. This CDR3 is built from 14 residues. This chain's CDR3 is CASSFVRSTDTQYF. In DNA form, the CDR3 reads TGTGCCAGCAGCTTTGTGAGAAGCACAGATACGCAGTATTTT.

V gene TRBV5-4 combines with J gene TRBJ2-1; a weak D match, TRBD2 (6 bases). Germline lookup yields CDR1 SGHNT and CDR2 YYREEE (reference sequence). Trimming pared 5 bases from V and 2 bases from J, leaving 14 bases between. The CDR3 extends over 15 amino acids. The CDR3 nucleotides are TGTGCCAGCAGTTCGGGAGATCCCACCTACAATGAGCAGTTCTTC. Protein: CASSSGDPTYNEQFF.

This clone was seen more than once but under ten times. The CDR3 protein is CASGPERALFF. CDR3 bases: TGCGCCAGTGGGCCAGAGAGGGCGCTGTTTTTT. The chain carries TRBV5-1 and TRBJ2-2, with a weak D call TRBD2 (5 bases). The CDR3 is 11 amino acids. Trimming took off 8 bases at V and 13 bases at J, with 15 bases between the two ends. CDR1 is SGHRS and CDR2 is YFSETQ in the germline V gene.

The chain couples TRBV9 to TRBJ2-6; D call uncertain. CDR3 length: 15 amino acids. Germline V CDR1 and CDR2: SGDLS, YYNGEE. The ends were cut back, 4 bases at V and 1 base at J, with 9 bases in the middle. In DNA, the CDR3 is TGTGCCAGCAGCACGAAGAATTCTGGGGCCAACGTCCTGACTTTC. This codes for CASSTKNSGANVLTF.

This chain connects TRBV5-1 to TRBJ1-2; the match to TRBD1 covers 9 bases. V shed 0 bases and J 2 bases; nucleotides not matched to a gene: 5. The CDR3 spans 16 residues. Germline V gene data show CDR1 as SGHRS and CDR2 as YFSETQ. CDR3 region: CASSLGGTGQNYGYTF. As DNA, the CDR3 is TGCGCCAGCAGCTTGGGCGGGACAGGGCAAAACTATGGCTACACCTTC.

This sequence joins TRBV30 and TRBJ2-7; 11 positions agree with TRBD2. The CDR3 covers 13 residues. V was pared by 1 base and J by 4 bases, with 0 bases of the junction left unmatched. Looked up from germline, CDR1 is GTSNPN and CDR2 is SVGIG (reference sequence). The CDR3 nucleotides read TGTGCCTGGAGTGGACTAGCGGGATACGAGCAGTACTTC. Protein: CAWSGLAGYEQYF.

The V call is TRBV5-5, the J call TRBJ1-5; D is ambiguous. The CDR3 sequence is 16 residues long. Between the trimmed V and J ends, which lost 1 base and 2 bases, there was a span of 13 bases. Germline V gene sequence: CDR1 SGHKS, CDR2 YYEKEE (reference sequence). CDR3 DNA sequence: TGTGCCAGCAGCTTGTTTCGGGAAGTGGGCAATCAGCCCCAGCATTTT. It codes for CASSLFREVGNQPQHF.

The chain is built from TRBV5-6 and TRBJ2-7; the D is unclear. The CDR3 spans 14 residues. Germline loops: CDR1 SGHDT, CDR2 YYEEEE. V was clipped by 4 bases and J by 2 bases, with 13 bases between them. The CDR3 loop is CASSLPTPPYEQYF. Here the CDR3 DNA reads TGTGCCAGCAGCCTCCCGACACCTCCCTACGAGCAGTACTTC.

The chain joins TRBV2 to TRBJ2-1; a weak D match, TRBD1 (6 bases). V gave up 7 bases and J gave up 6 bases, with 16 bases separating them. The CDR3 is 14 residues long. Germline V gene lookup returns CDR1 SNHLY and CDR2 FYNNEI. Here the CDR3 reads CASKIQGFVNEQFF. CDR3 nucleotide sequence: TGTGCCAGCAAGATACAGGGATTCGTCAATGAGCAGTTCTTC. Filled out from reference TRBV2 and TRBJ2-1, the complete variable domain reads EPEVTQTPSHQVTQMGQEVILRCVPISNHLYFYWYRQILGQKVEFLVSFYNNEISEKSEIFDDQFSVERPDGSNFTLKIRSTKLEDSAMYFCASKIQGFVNEQFFGPGTRLTVL.

The chain has TRBV5-4 and TRBJ2-7; weak D call: TRBD1 (6 bases). CDR3 length equals 18 residues. V shed 0 bases and J shed 1 base, with 20 bases lying between them. Germline assignment: CDR1 SGHNT and CDR2 YYREEE (reference sequence). CDR3 in DNA: TGTGCCAGCAGCTTGGTGGGCGTTTCAGGGGCGAAATCCTACGAGCAGTACTTC. It codes for CASSLVGVSGAKSYEQYF.

The chain recombines TRBV19 with TRBJ1-1, with D tentatively TRBD1 (5 bases). Germline V gene data show CDR1 as LNHDA and CDR2 as SQIVND (reference sequence). This CDR3 region has 14 residues. V dropped 5 bases and J dropped 0 bases, with 10 bases sitting between them. In DNA, the CDR3 is TGTGCCAGTAGTCCGACAGCGATGAACACTGAAGCTTTCTTT. Encoded protein: CASSPTAMNTEAFF.

The chain uses TRBV15 and TRBJ2-5; 7 nucleotides align to TRBD1. CDR1 is LNHNV, CDR2 YYDKDF, per germline (reference sequence). The CDR3 spans 14 residues. The junction had 3 bases not matched to a gene; V was cut back by 1 base and J by 4 bases. The CDR3 coding sequence is TGTGCCACCAGCAGAGGCAAGGGGGCAGAGACCCAGTACTTC. It is translated as CATSRGKGAETQYF.

The chain couples TRBV18 to TRBJ2-7; tentatively, D is TRBD1 or TRBD2 (5 bases each). This CDR3 has 15 residues. Germline CDR1 and CDR2: KGHSH and LQKENI. The ends were cut back, 6 bases at V and 1 base at J, with 16 bases in the middle. CDR3 in amino acids: CASSVSEGPSYEQYF. The CDR3 bases are TGTGCCAGCTCGGTAAGCGAGGGGCCGTCCTACGAGCAGTACTTC.

The J gene is TRBJ1-1, the V gene TRBV4-2; a possible D gene is TRBD1 (5 bases). This CDR3 has 14 amino acids. Germline CDR1 reads LGHNA; CDR2 reads YNFKEQ. Trimming cost V 0 bases and J 4 bases, with 9 bases left between them. CDR3 DNA sequence: TGTGCCAGCAGCCAAGATAGCGGGGCCACTGAAGCTTTCTTT. Its protein is CASSQDSGATEAFF.

The CDR3: CASSETSSAERTQYF. Written as DNA, the CDR3 is TGTGCCAGCAGCGAGACGTCCTCCGCGGAACGAACGCAGTATTTT. J is TRBJ2-3 and V is TRBV9; D is ambiguous. With 3 bases removed from V and 9 bases from J, the gap between germline ends came to 20 bases. This CDR3 has 15 amino acids. CDR1 and CDR2 (germline): SGDLS, YYNGEE. Full variable domain (missing parts from reference TRBV9 and TRBJ2-3): DSGVTQTPKHLITATGQRVTLRCSPRSGDLSVYWYQQSLDQGLQFLIQYYNGEERAKGNILERFSAQQFPDLHSELNLSSLELGDSALYFCASSETSSAERTQYFGPGTRLTVL.

This CDR3 reads CASSRGGGVRQETQYF. The CDR3 DNA follows: TGTGCCAGCAGCCGGGGCGGGGGGGTCCGACAAGAGACCCAGTACTTC. V gene TRBV4-2 combines with J gene TRBJ2-5; 9 positions agree with TRBD2. The germline V gene encodes CDR1 LGHNA and CDR2 YNFKEQ. Trimming took 4 bases from V and 2 from J; bases not matched to a gene: 8. The CDR3 is made up of 16 amino acids.

The chain has TRBV11-1 and TRBJ1-1; D is uncertain. Trimming pared 2 bases from V and 10 bases from J, leaving 11 bases between. CDR3 length equals 12 residues. Germline assignment: CDR1 SGHAT and CDR2 FQDESV (reference sequence). The CDR3, as DNA: TGTGCCAGCAGCTTAAAAGGGCTGGTAGCTTTCTTT. Residues: CASSLKGLVAFF. Full variable domain (missing parts from reference TRBV11-1 and TRBJ1-1): EAEVAQSPRYKITEKSQAVAFWCDPISGHATLYWYRQILGQGPELLVQFQDESVVDDSQLPKDRFSAERLKGVDSTLKIQPAELGDSAMYLCASSLKGLVAFFGQGTRLTVV.

Turning to this clone: A junction boundary mismatches the germline segment, possibly from a read error. The J gene is TRBJ2-2, the V gene TRBV7-7; D call uncertain. Germline lookup yields CDR1 SSHAT and CDR2 FNYEAQ (reference sequence). The CDR3 is 15 residues long. The CDR3: CASSFLAGNTGELFF. As DNA, the CDR3 is TGTGCTAGCAGCTTCCTGGCAGGGAACACCGGGGAGCTGTTTTTT. The full variable domain, completed using reference TRBV7-7 and TRBJ2-2, is GAGVSQSPRYKVTKRGQDVTLRCDPISSHATLYWYQQALGQGPEFLTYFNYEAQPDKSGLPSDRFSAERPEGSISTLTIQRTEQRDSAMYRCASSFLAGNTGELFFGEGSRLTVL.

V usage is TRBV6-5 and J usage is TRBJ2-2; TRBD1 matches at 7 bases. CDR3 length: 14 amino acids. The germline V gene encodes CDR1 MNHEY and CDR2 SVGAGI. V trimming: 6 bases; J trimming: 4 bases; junction bases outside the gene matches: 5. CDR3 coding DNA: TGTGCCAGCAGGTTCGACAGGGTCACCGGGGAGCTGTTTTTT. Protein sequence: CASRFDRVTGELFF.

There are a few counts of this clone. The V and J genes are TRBV7-2 and TRBJ2-3; 8 positions match TRBD2. The germline V gene encodes CDR1 SGHTA and CDR2 FQGNSA. This CDR3 region has 16 residues. V gave up 4 bases and J gave up 2 bases; unmatched junction bases: 8. This chain's CDR3 is CASSSFSGGFTDTQYF. CDR3 sequence (DNA): TGTGCCAGCAGCTCCTTCAGCGGGGGATTCACAGATACGCAGTATTTT.

V usage is TRBV9 and J usage is TRBJ2-1; TRBD2 agrees at 10 bases. V was clipped by 3 bases and J by 0 bases; unmatched bases: 3. CDR3 size: 16 residues. In germline, CDR1 is SGDLS, CDR2 YYNGEE. The CDR3 sequence: CASSGTSGSSYNEQFF. Written as DNA, the CDR3 is TGTGCCAGCAGCGGGACTAGCGGCAGCTCCTACAATGAGCAGTTCTTC.

This chain joins TRBV5-1 and TRBJ2-5, with 8 positions matching TRBD1. There are 15 residues in the CDR3. The germline V gene has CDR1 SGHRS and CDR2 YFSETQ. V gave up 3 bases and J gave up 0 bases; unmatched junction bases: 4. The CDR3 nucleotides are TGCGCCAGCAGCTGGGCGGACAGGGACCAAGAGACCCAGTACTTC. This sequence encodes CASSWADRDQETQYF. Together with reference TRBV5-1 and TRBJ2-5, the CDR3 gives the full variable domain: KAGVTQTPRYLIKTRGQQVTLSCSPISGHRSVSWYQQTPGQGLQFLFEYFSETQRNKGNFPGRFSGRQFSNSRSEMNVSTLELGDSALYLCASSWADRDQETQYFGPGTRLLVL.

The V gene is TRBV6-1, the J gene TRBJ1-2, with D possibly being TRBD1 (5 bases). V lost 6 bases and J 1 base, leaving 12 bases between the germline ends. This CDR3 has 14 amino acids. Germline CDR1 is MNHNS and CDR2 is SASEGT. This chain's CDR3 is CASRRGTDNYGYTF. In DNA, the CDR3 is TGTGCCAGCAGAAGAGGGACGGATAACTATGGCTACACCTTC.

The genes are TRBV6-6 and TRBJ1-6; 8 nucleotides line up with TRBD1. V was clipped by 6 bases and J by 10 bases; unmatched bases: 8. CDR1 and CDR2 from the germline V gene are MNHNY and SVGAGI (reference sequence). The CDR3 covers 14 residues. The DNA of the CDR3 is TGTGCCAGCAGGCTGGGACAGGTGGGGTCACCCCTCCACTTT. It is translated as CASRLGQVGSPLHF.

This sequence joins TRBV11-2 and TRBJ2-7; tentative D call: TRBD1 (5 bases). The CDR3 loop spans 12 amino acids. The germline CDR1 and CDR2 sequences are SGHAT and FQNNGV. Trimming took off 5 bases at V and 4 bases at J, with 9 bases between the two ends. CDR3 in amino acids: CASSRQGYEQYF. The CDR3 DNA follows: TGTGCCAGCAGCCGTCAGGGATACGAGCAGTACTTC.